This T cell receptor (beta chain) was recovered during a study of blood T cell repertoires in COVID-19. Study as a whole: The United States, Italy and Spain supplied acute and convalescent COVID-19 samples. Sources were T cells, B-cell-depleted T cells, or PBMCs; the material itself was cDNA or gDNA.

Profiled with immunoSEQ multiplex PCR; TCRdb holds only in-frame clones, not every one. The data show 200,000 or so clones, around 81% seen once. Cohorts were based on clinical histories the participants reported. Donors in Cohort 3 counted as recovered after two negative PCRs, clearance, or symptom resolution. Material for sequencing was PBMCs or T cells enriched from blood (not recorded which). The source is a man aged 35-49 years who had recovered from COVID-19.

CDR3 loop: CSASVASREKLFF. For the CDR3, the DNA is TGCAGTGCTAGTGTGGCCTCGAGGGAAAAACTGTTTTTT. The rearrangement joins TRBV20-1 to TRBJ1-4, with D hard to call. The CDR3 sequence is 13 residues long. Germline CDR1 and CDR2: DFQATT and SNEGSKA (reference sequence). Trimming took off 3 bases at V and 8 bases at J, with 13 bases between the two ends.